The rows below give T cell receptor beta chains drawn from one sample of a study of cytotoxic CD8 clonotypes in ibrutinib-treated CLL. Produced via immunoSEQ multiplex PCR; TCRdb's table is partial and in-frame only. The sample comprises roughly 220,000 clones, 60% to 80% of which are singletons, and over 10% rests with the top ten. The source material was PBMCs, sampled after 12 months of ibrutinib treatment. The receptors here all came from a human donor with chronic lymphocytic leukemia. The CDR3 runs from the conserved cysteine through the conserved F or W. The D gene is left open where the match is weak. Size tells how often a clone was seen (once, few, many) or the class of an expanded clone, and some rows leave it out.

>-|TRBV4-1|TRBJ1-5|-
TGCGCCAGCAGCCAAGATCGGGCTAATAGCAATCAGCCCCAGCATTTT
CASSQDRANSNQPQHF
>-|TRBV6-5|TRBJ2-5|-
TGTGCCAGCAGTCGCTCGACAGGTGGGGTAGCCCAGTACTTC
CASSRSTGGVAQYF
>-|TRBV29-1|TRBJ1-3|-
TGCAGCGCTGCTGGCGCTGGAAACACCATATATTTT
CSAAGAGNTIYF
>-|TRBV28|TRBJ2-7|-
TGTGCCAGCACCAATATCCGGATCTCCTACGAGCAGTACTTC
CASTNIRISYEQYF
>-|TRBV13|TRBJ2-1|-
TGTGCCAGCAGGGCCAGTCCAGAAGAGCAGTTCTTC
CASRASPEEQFF
>-|TRBV6-1|TRBJ1-5|many
TGTGCCAGCAGTGAAGGGACAGCAAGCAATCAGCCCCAGCATTTT
CASSEGTASNQPQHF
>TRBD2|TRBV11-2|TRBJ2-2|-
TGTGCCAGCAGCTTACGGCTAGCGGGGGCCAGGAGCACCGGGGAGCTGTTTTTT
CASSLRLAGARSTGELFF
>-|TRBV5-1|TRBJ1-1|-
TGCGCCAGCAGCACCGGGATTGAAGCTTTCTTT
CASSTGIEAFF
>-|TRBV4-1|TRBJ1-5|-
TGCGCCAGCAGCCAAGGTCAGAATCAGCCCCAGCATTTT
CASSQGQNQPQHF
>-|TRBV28|TRBJ1-2|-
TGTGCCAGCAGTCCCGCCGGGCTTGACGAGGTCTATGGCTACACCTTC
CASSPAGLDEVYGYTF
>-|TRBV5-5|TRBJ2-5|-
TGTGCCAGCAGCTTTGTTCAGGGTCTGGCGCGAACGGAGACCCAGTACTTC
CASSFVQGLARTETQYF
>-|TRBV7-9|TRBJ1-2|-
TGTGCCAGCAGCTTCGGGACACCTAATAACTATGGCTACACCTTC
CASSFGTPNNYGYTF
>-|TRBV27|TRBJ1-4|-
TGTGCCAGCAGTTTCCGCCAGGGCACTAATGAAAAACTGTTTTTT
CASSFRQGTNEKLFF
>-|TRBV11-2|TRBJ1-5|-
TGTGCCAGCAGCTTAGGAGGTAGCAATCAGCCCCAGCATTTT
CASSLGGSNQPQHF
>-|TRBV18|TRBJ2-7|-
TGTGCCAGCTCACCCCCGGGTCCCGACGAGCAGTACTTC
CASSPPGPDEQYF
>-|TRBV6-5|TRBJ1-1|-
TGTGCCAGCAGTTACTCGATGAGACGGGGGGGAGCTTTCTTT
CASSYSMRRGGAFF
>-|TRBV29-1|TRBJ2-2|-
TGCAGCGTTTATGTCCGTACGCCCGGGGAGCTGTTTTTT
CSVYVRTPGELFF